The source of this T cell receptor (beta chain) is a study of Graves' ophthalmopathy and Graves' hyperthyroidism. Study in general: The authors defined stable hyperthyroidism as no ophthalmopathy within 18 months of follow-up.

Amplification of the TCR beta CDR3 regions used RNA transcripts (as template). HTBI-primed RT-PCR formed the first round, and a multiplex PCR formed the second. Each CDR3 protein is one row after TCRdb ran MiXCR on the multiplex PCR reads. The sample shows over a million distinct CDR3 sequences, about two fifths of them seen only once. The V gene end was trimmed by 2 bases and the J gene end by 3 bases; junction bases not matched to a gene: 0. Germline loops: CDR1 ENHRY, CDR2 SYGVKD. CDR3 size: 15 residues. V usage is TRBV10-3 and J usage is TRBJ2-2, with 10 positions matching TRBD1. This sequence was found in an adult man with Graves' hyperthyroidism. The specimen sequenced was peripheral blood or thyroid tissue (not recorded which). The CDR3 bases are TGTGCCATCAGTGAGGGACAGGGGGACACCGGGGAGCTGTTTTTT. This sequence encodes CAISEGQGDTGELFF.